This is a list of T cell receptor beta chains from one sample in a study of shared clonotypes between healthy human individuals. Clones were sequenced by immunoSEQ multiplex PCR, and TCRdb holds only the in-frame ones, with some missing. The sample carries 2 million to 2.5 million clones, approximately 94% recorded once. Sequencing input: naive CD8+ T cells sorted from blood. Receptor source: a man aged 18 to 30 in good health. The CDR3 runs from the conserved cysteine through the conserved F or W. D genes are given only for firm matches. Rows may omit the clone size; those that give it use once, few, many or a size class.

TGTGCCAGCAGCCCCTACAACGGGGGCGGAAACACCATATATTTT,CASSPYNGGGNTIYF,15,TRBV7-9,NA,NA,TRBJ1-3
TGTGCCACCAGTGCGGGACAGGGGGCGAGCTACGAGCAGTACTTC,CATSAGQGASYEQYF,15,TRBV15,NA,TRBD1,TRBJ2-7
TGTGCTAGTGGCACAGGGAGGTTGGACACTGAAGCTTTCTTT,CASGTGRLDTEAFF,14,TRBV12-5,NA,NA,TRBJ1-1
TGTGCCAGCAGTTACGAATATCATCAGCCCCAGCATTTT,CASSYEYHQPQHF,13,TRBV27,NA,NA,TRBJ1-5
TGTGCCTGGAGTTGGGACAGTTCTAACTATGGCTACACCTTC,CAWSWDSSNYGYTF,14,TRBV30,once,TRBD1,TRBJ1-2
TGTGCCAGCAGAGACGGACTACCCTCCTACAATGAGCAGTTCTTC,CASRDGLPSYNEQFF,15,TRBV2,NA,NA,TRBJ2-1
TGTGCCAGCAGCGTCCGTCTAGCAAGGGAAACAACCTCCTACGAGCAGTACTTC,CASSVRLARETTSYEQYF,18,TRBV7-9,NA,NA,TRBJ2-7
TGTGCCAGCAGCGCCGGAGGCTACGAGCAGTACTTC,CASSAGGYEQYF,12,TRBV9,NA,NA,TRBJ2-7
TGTGCCAGCAGCGATGACGGGGCTGAAGCTTTCTTT,CASSDDGAEAFF,12,TRBV11-3,NA,NA,TRBJ1-1
TGTGCCAGCAGTCACAGGGCCGGGGAGCTGTTTTTT,CASSHRAGELFF,12,TRBV6-6,NA,NA,TRBJ2-2
TGTGCCAGCAGCTTAACCTCCGGACTAGCGGAAGTGGGCACAGATACGCAGTATTTT,CASSLTSGLAEVGTDTQYF,19,TRBV7-4,NA,TRBD2,TRBJ2-3
TGCGCCAGCAGCTTGGTAGCGGGGGCTTACAATGAGCAGTTCTTC,CASSLVAGAYNEQFF,15,TRBV5-1,once,TRBD2,TRBJ2-1
TGTGCCTGGAGTGTAGGAGTAGAGGCTTTCTTT,CAWSVGVEAFF,11,TRBV30,NA,NA,TRBJ1-1
TGCGCCAGCAGACCTAGTCCGGGACAACCTAGCACAGATACGCAGTATTTT,CASRPSPGQPSTDTQYF,17,TRBV4-1,NA,NA,TRBJ2-3
TGTGCCAGCAGTTACTTTCCCGAGCAGTACTTC,CASSYFPEQYF,11,TRBV6-6,NA,NA,TRBJ2-7
TGTGCCAGCAGCTTAGATCAATGGAGCGTAACCACCTACGAGCAGTACTTC,CASSLDQWSVTTYEQYF,17,TRBV11-2,NA,NA,TRBJ2-7
TGTGCCAGCAGTTGGGGACGCTACTACGAGCAGTACTTC,CASSWGRYYEQYF,13,TRBV27,NA,NA,TRBJ2-7
TGTGCCACCAGCAGATCAGGGACAGGGGGCTCACCCCTCCACTTT,CATSRSGTGGSPLHF,15,TRBV15,NA,TRBD1,TRBJ1-6
TGTGCCAGCTCAGGGACAGGACCTCTGAACACTGAAGCTTTCTTT,CASSGTGPLNTEAFF,15,TRBV18,NA,TRBD1,TRBJ1-1
TGTGCCAGCAGTTGGAGCCCTCTTAAGTATCAGCCCCAGCATTTT,CASSWSPLKYQPQHF,15,TRBV6-6,NA,NA,TRBJ1-5
TGCGCCAGCAGTGAGCGGGGCTGGACCGGGGAGCTGTTTTTT,CASSERGWTGELFF,14,TRBV10-1,NA,NA,TRBJ2-2
TGTGCCAGCAGCACTAGCGGGAGCCCCTACAATGAGCAGTTCTTC,CASSTSGSPYNEQFF,15,TRBV9,once,TRBD2,TRBJ2-1
TGTGCCAGCAAGCGGGTCAGCTCCTACGAGCAGTACTTC,CASKRVSSYEQYF,13,TRBV28,NA,NA,TRBJ2-7
TGCGCCAGCAGCCTGAGACAGGGGATATACACTGAAGCTTTCTTT,CASSLRQGIYTEAFF,15,TRBV5-1,NA,TRBD1,TRBJ1-1
TGTGCCTGGCAACAGGGGAGGAACACTGAAGCTTTCTTT,CAWQQGRNTEAFF,13,TRBV30,NA,TRBD1,TRBJ1-1
TGCGCCAGCAGCTTGCAAGCTACCTACGAGCAGTACTTC,CASSLQATYEQYF,13,TRBV5-1,NA,NA,TRBJ2-7
TGTGCCAGCAGTGAGATCCGGGACAGGGGGCCAGATACGCAGTATTTT,CASSEIRDRGPDTQYF,16,TRBV27,NA,TRBD1,TRBJ2-3
TGTGCCAGCACAGTGGACGAGAGCTCTGGAAACACCATATATTTT,CASTVDESSGNTIYF,15,TRBV6-5,once,NA,TRBJ1-3
TGTGCCACCCTCAATCAGCCCCAGCATTTT,CATLNQPQHF,10,TRBV7-6,NA,NA,TRBJ1-5
TGTGCCAGCAGCCCCATCGACAGGTACAATGAGCAGTTCTTC,CASSPIDRYNEQFF,14,TRBV13,NA,NA,TRBJ2-1
TGTGCCAGCAGCTTGGGGGGAGTTAGCTCCTACGAGCAGTACTTC,CASSLGGVSSYEQYF,15,TRBV5-6,NA,NA,TRBJ2-7
TGTGCCAGCAGACCTCTGGGACTAGGAACCTTTGAAGCTTTCTTT,CASRPLGLGTFEAFF,15,TRBV6-1,once,NA,TRBJ1-1
TGTGCCAGTAGTATAGGACCCACCGGGGAGCTGTTTTTT,CASSIGPTGELFF,13,TRBV19,NA,NA,TRBJ2-2
TGTGCCAGCAGCTCGGGGAACTACGAGCAGTACTTC,CASSSGNYEQYF,12,TRBV5-4,NA,NA,TRBJ2-7
TGTGCCAGCAGCTTAGCCGGAGCGGTAAATCGTCCAGATACGCAGTATTTT,CASSLAGAVNRPDTQYF,17,TRBV7-9,NA,NA,TRBJ2-3
TGTGCCAGCAGTTTGGCACGGGGAGGCGTCTACGAGCAGTACTTC,CASSLARGGVYEQYF,15,TRBV27,NA,NA,TRBJ2-7
TGCGCCAGCAGCTTTAGCAATGAGCAGTTCTTC,CASSFSNEQFF,11,TRBV5-1,NA,NA,TRBJ2-1
TGTGCCAGCAGTCAGGGACTAGCACGGAATGAGCAGTTCTTC,CASSQGLARNEQFF,14,TRBV28,NA,TRBD2,TRBJ2-1
TGCGCCAGCAGCGCAATCCTAGACGGTTACTCCTACGAGCAGTACTTC,CASSAILDGYSYEQYF,16,TRBV5-1,NA,NA,TRBJ2-7
TGCGCCAGCAGTGAGTCAGGGGTTGGTTCACCCCTCCACTTT,CASSESGVGSPLHF,14,TRBV10-2,NA,NA,TRBJ1-6
TGTGCCAGCAGCTTCGGGACAGGGGCGGCCGAAGCTTTCTTT,CASSFGTGAAEAFF,14,TRBV6-1,NA,TRBD1,TRBJ1-1
TGCGCCAGCAGCCTGGAGGCCCCACAGGCCCGGGCCTACGAGCAGTACTTC,CASSLEAPQARAYEQYF,17,TRBV4-1,NA,NA,TRBJ2-7
TGTGCCAGCAGCCCCCCTTTAGGAAATGAGCAGTTCTTC,CASSPPLGNEQFF,13,TRBV7-9,NA,NA,TRBJ2-1
TGTGCCAGCAGCGATACAGGGAACGAAGCTTTCTTT,CASSDTGNEAFF,12,TRBV9,NA,NA,TRBJ1-1
TGTGCCAGCACGGGGCTAGCGGCTTACAATGAGCAGTTCTTC,CASTGLAAYNEQFF,14,TRBV27,NA,TRBD2,TRBJ2-1
TGTGCCAGCAGCGTAGCGGTGTGGGGGAGTGGGGAGCTGTTTTTT,CASSVAVWGSGELFF,15,TRBV9,NA,NA,TRBJ2-2
TGTGCCAGCAGTGGGGGACAGGGAAGTCCCGGGGAGCTGTTTTTT,CASSGGQGSPGELFF,15,TRBV6-4,NA,TRBD1,TRBJ2-2
TGTGCCAGCAACCAACAGGGGTTAGGATACATTCAGTACTTC,CASNQQGLGYIQYF,14,TRBV14,NA,TRBD1,TRBJ2-4
TGTGCCAGCAGCCGACGGGACACCCTTACCTACGAGCAGTACTTC,CASSRRDTLTYEQYF,15,TRBV7-9,NA,NA,TRBJ2-7
TGTGCCAGCAGCCATCCGCCCAGGGGGTCCAGCACAGATACGCAGTATTTT,CASSHPPRGSSTDTQYF,17,TRBV7-9,once,TRBD1,TRBJ2-3
TGTGCCAGCTCACCACCTCCACAGAACTTGTCCTACGAGCAGTACTTC,CASSPPPQNLSYEQYF,16,TRBV18,NA,NA,TRBJ2-7
TGTGCCAGCAGCTTAGTCGGGGGATCCTACAATGAGCAGTTCTTC,CASSLVGGSYNEQFF,15,TRBV11-2,NA,NA,TRBJ2-1